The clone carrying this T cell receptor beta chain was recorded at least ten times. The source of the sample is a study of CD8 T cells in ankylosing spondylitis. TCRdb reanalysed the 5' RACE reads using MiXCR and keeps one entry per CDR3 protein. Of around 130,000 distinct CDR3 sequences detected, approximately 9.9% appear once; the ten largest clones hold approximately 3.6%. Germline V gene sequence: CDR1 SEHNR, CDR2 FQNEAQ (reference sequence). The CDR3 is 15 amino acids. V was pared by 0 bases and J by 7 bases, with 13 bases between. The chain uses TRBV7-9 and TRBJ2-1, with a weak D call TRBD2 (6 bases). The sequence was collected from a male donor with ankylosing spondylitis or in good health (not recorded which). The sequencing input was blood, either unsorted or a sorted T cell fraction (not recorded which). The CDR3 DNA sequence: TGTGCCAGCAGCTTAGCACTAGCTGAAAATAATGAGCAGTTCTTC. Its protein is CASSLALAENNEQFF.